This T cell receptor (beta chain) derives from a study of blood T cell repertoires in COVID-19. From germline, CDR1 is SEHNR and CDR2 FQNEAQ (reference sequence). This CDR3 is built from 14 residues. Trimming took off 5 bases at V and 5 bases at J, with 16 bases between the two ends. The data were produced by immunoSEQ multiplex PCR, yet TCRdb's version contains in-frame clones alone and is incomplete. The sample has approximately 270,000 clones, around 89% seen once; the top ten hold around 0.8%. The sample consisted of peripheral blood. The J gene is TRBJ2-7, the V gene TRBV7-9; D may be TRBD2 (5 bases). The origin of this receptor is a man under 40 with acute or convalescent COVID-19. CDR3 in DNA: TGTGCCAGCAGCCTTATGTTGAATAGCGACGAGCAGTACTTC. The encoded protein is CASSLMLNSDEQYF.